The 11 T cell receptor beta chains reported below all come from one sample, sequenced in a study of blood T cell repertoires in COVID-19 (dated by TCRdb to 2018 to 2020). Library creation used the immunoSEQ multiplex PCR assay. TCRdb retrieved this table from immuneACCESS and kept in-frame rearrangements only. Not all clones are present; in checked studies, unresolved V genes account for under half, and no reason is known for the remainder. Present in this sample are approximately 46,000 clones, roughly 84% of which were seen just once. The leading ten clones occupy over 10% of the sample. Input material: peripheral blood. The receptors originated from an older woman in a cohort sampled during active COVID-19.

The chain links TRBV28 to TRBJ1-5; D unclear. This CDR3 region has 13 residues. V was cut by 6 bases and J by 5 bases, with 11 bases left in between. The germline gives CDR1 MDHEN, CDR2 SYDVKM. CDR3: CASSFTSYQPQHF. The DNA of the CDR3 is TGTGCCAGCAGCTTTACGAGCTATCAGCCCCAGCATTTT. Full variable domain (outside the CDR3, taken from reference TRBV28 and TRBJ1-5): DVKVTQSSRYLVKRTGEKVFLECVQDMDHENMFWYRQDPGLGLRLIYFSYDVKMKEKGDIPEGYSVSREKKERFSLILESASTNQTSMYLCASSFTSYQPQHFGDGTRLSIL.

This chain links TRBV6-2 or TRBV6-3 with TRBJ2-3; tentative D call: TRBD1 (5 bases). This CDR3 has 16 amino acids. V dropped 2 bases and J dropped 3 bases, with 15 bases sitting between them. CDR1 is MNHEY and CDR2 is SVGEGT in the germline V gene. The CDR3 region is CASSYLQGAETDTQYF. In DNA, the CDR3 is TGTGCCAGCAGTTACCTCCAGGGCGCGGAAACAGATACGCAGTATTTT.

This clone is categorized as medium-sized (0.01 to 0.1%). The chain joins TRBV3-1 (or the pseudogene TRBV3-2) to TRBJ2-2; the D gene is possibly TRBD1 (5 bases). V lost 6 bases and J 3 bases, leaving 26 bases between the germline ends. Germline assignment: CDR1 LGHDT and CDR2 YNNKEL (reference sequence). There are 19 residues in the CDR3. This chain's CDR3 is CASRPSFRITGRDTGELFF. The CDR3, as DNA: TGTGCCAGCAGGCCAAGTTTCAGAATTACAGGCAGAGACACCGGGGAGCTGTTTTTT.

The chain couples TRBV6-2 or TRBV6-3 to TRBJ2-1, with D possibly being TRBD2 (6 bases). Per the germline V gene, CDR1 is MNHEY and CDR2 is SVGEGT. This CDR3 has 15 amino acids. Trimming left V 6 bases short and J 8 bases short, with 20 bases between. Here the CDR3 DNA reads TGTGCCAGCAGCCTGACTAGGAACGGACTCGATGAGCAGTTCTTC. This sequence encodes CASSLTRNGLDEQFF.

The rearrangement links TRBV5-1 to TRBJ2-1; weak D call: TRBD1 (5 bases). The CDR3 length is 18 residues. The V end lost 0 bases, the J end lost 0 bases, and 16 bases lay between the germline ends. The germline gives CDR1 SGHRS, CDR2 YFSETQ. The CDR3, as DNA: TGCGCCAGCAGCTTGGAGGGCCAGGGAATGAGCTCCTACAATGAGCAGTTCTTC. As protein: CASSLEGQGMSSYNEQFF. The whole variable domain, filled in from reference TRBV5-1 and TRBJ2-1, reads KAGVTQTPRYLIKTRGQQVTLSCSPISGHRSVSWYQQTPGQGLQFLFEYFSETQRNKGNFPGRFSGRQFSNSRSEMNVSTLELGDSALYLCASSLEGQGMSSYNEQFFGPGTRLTVL.

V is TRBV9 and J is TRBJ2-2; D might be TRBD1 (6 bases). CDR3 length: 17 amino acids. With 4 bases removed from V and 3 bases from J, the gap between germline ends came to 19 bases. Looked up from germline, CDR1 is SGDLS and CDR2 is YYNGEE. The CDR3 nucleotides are TGTGCCAGCAGCACGAGGGGGACCGCCACCCACACCGGGGAGCTGTTTTTT. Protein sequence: CASSTRGTATHTGELFF.

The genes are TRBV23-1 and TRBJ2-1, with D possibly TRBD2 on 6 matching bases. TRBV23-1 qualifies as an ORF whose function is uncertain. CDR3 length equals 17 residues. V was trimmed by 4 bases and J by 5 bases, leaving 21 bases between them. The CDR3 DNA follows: TGCGCCAGCAGTCCCTTCGGGAGTCAAGTAGGAAACAATGAGCAGTTCTTC. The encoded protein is CASSPFGSQVGNNEQFF.

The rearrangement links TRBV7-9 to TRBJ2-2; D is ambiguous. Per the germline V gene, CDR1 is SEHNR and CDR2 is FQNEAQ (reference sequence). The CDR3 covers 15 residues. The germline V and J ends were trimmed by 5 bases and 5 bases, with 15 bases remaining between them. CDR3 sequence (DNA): TGTGCCAGCAGCATATTCTCGGTCGAAACCGGGGAGCTGTTTTTT. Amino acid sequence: CASSIFSVETGELFF.

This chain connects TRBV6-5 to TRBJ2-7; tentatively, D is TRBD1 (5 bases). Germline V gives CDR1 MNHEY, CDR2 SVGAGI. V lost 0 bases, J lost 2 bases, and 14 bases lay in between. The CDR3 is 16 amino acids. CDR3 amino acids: CASSYSGVAHAYEQYF. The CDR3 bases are TGTGCCAGCAGTTACTCAGGGGTGGCCCATGCCTACGAGCAGTACTTC.

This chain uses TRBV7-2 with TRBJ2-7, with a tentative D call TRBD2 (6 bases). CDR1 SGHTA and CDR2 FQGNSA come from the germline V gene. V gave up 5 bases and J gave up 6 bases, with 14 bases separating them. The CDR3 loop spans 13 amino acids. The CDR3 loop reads CASSPSGWSEQYF. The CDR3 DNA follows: TGTGCCAGCAGCCCGAGCGGGTGGAGCGAGCAGTACTTC.

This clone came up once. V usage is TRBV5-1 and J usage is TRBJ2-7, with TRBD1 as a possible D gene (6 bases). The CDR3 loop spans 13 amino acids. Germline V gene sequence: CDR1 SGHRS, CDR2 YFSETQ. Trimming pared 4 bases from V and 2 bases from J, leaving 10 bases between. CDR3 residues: CASSPRTAYEQYF. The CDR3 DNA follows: TGCGCCAGCAGCCCCCGGACAGCCTACGAGCAGTACTTC.